Detailed here is one T cell receptor (beta chain). Germline V lookup: CDR1 SGHAT, CDR2 FQNNGV. The CDR3 is 16 residues long. Between the trimmed V and J ends, which lost 4 bases and 5 bases, there was a span of 21 bases. This entry comes from a study of blood T cell repertoires in COVID-19. As for the study in general: Samples came from the United States, Italy and Spain, spanning acute and convalescent COVID-19. The cDNA or gDNA used as material had been derived from T cells, B-cell-depleted T cells, or PBMCs.

In the authors' methods: Nucleated cell counts were estimated from reference gene primer amplification. Sequencing used immunoSEQ multiplex PCR; TCRdb keeps in-frame clones, though not all of them. The V and J calls and clone size are taken from that table; D and trimming were inferred from the DNA. The table has roughly 100,000 clones, 85% to 90% seen once. The specimen sequenced was peripheral blood. The source is a human donor in a cohort sampled during active COVID-19. The chain couples TRBV11-2 to TRBJ2-7; TRBD2 might be the D (5 bases). CDR3 region: CASSYRTGPFLNEQYF. The CDR3 DNA is TGTGCCAGCAGCTACCGGACTGGCCCTTTCCTCAACGAGCAGTACTTC.